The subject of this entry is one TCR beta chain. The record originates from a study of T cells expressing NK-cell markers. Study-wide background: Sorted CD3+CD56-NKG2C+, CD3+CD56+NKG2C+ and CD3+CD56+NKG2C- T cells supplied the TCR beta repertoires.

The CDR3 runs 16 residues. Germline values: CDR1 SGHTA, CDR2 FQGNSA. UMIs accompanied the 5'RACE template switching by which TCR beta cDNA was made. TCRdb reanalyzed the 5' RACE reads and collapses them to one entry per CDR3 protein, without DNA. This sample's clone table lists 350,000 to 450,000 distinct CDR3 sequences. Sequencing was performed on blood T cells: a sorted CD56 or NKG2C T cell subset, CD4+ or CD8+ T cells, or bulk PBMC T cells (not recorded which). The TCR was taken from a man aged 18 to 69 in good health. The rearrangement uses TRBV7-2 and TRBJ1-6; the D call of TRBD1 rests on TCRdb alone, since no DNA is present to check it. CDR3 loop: CASSQRHGTYNSPLHF.